This is a list of T cell receptor beta chains from one sample in a study of cytomegalovirus exposure and HLA in healthy donors. Libraries were prepared by immunoSEQ multiplex PCR; TCRdb keeps only in-frame clonotypes and omits some of them. Its table records 200,000 to 250,000 clones. Sequenced material: PBMCs. These receptors all stem from a woman in her 30s in good health and CMV-seropositive. Both conserved end residues are part of each CDR3. A D gene is named only where the DNA matches it firmly.

TGTGCCAGTAGTATGACTGCGGTTACTGAAGCTTTCTTT CASSMTAVTEAFF TRBJ1-1 TRBV19 NA
TGTGCCAGCAGCGTCACTCTGCGGAACACCATATATTTT CASSVTLRNTIYF TRBJ1-3 TRBV7-8 NA
TGTGCCAGCAGCCTAGCGGGCGTCTCCTACGAGCAGTACTTC CASSLAGVSYEQYF TRBJ2-7 TRBV28 TRBD2
TGTGCCAGCAGTTATCAGGGTACGAGTCAGCCCCAGCATTTT CASSYQGTSQPQHF TRBJ1-5 TRBV6-1 NA
TGTGCCACCAGCAGAGGACAGGAAAATCAGCCCCAGCATTTT CATSRGQENQPQHF TRBJ1-5 TRBV15 NA
TGCGCCAGCAGCCAAGGGCCCAGCTACAATGAGCAGTTCTTC CASSQGPSYNEQFF TRBJ2-1 TRBV4-3 NA
TGTGCCAGCAACCAGGGGCAACGAAACATTCAGTACTTC CASNQGQRNIQYF TRBJ2-4 TRBV6-6 NA
TGTGCCAGCACTGGGACACCTCCTAATGAAAAACTGTTTTTT CASTGTPPNEKLFF TRBJ1-4 TRBV6-1 NA
TGCGCCAGCAGCTTGAGGCTAGCGGGGGGCTACGAGCAGTACTTC CASSLRLAGGYEQYF TRBJ2-7 TRBV5-1 TRBD2
TGTGCCAGCTCACCCCGGGGTAGTGGATCCTACGAGCAGTACTTC CASSPRGSGSYEQYF TRBJ2-7 TRBV18 NA
TGTGCCAGCAGTTACTCGATGACAGGGGGCTTCTACGAGCAGTACTTC CASSYSMTGGFYEQYF TRBJ2-7 TRBV6-5 TRBD1
TGTGCCAGTAGTTCCCTAGCGAATTCCTACGAGCAGTACTTC CASSSLANSYEQYF TRBJ2-7 TRBV19 NA
TGTGCCAGCAGTGACACTAGCGGGAGTGGGGGTAGAGAGACCCAGTACTTC CASSDTSGSGGRETQYF TRBJ2-5 TRBV6-1 TRBD2
TGTGCCACCAGCAGCTGGGACAGGGTCACCGGGGAGCTGTTTTTT CATSSWDRVTGELFF TRBJ2-2 TRBV15 TRBD1
TGTGCCAGCAGTTACTCGTTCACTAGCGGGCGTGAGCAGTTCTTC CASSYSFTSGREQFF TRBJ2-1 TRBV6-5 TRBD2
TGTGCCAGCAGGCGGGTGGGCGGGACCTACAATGAGCAGTTCTTC CASRRVGGTYNEQFF TRBJ2-1 TRBV28 NA
TGTGCCAGCAGCTTAGGGGACAGGGCCTATGGCTACACCTTC CASSLGDRAYGYTF TRBJ1-2 TRBV7-9 TRBD1
TGTGCCAGCTCACCAGGGGGGGCTAGCACAGATACGCAGTATTTT CASSPGGASTDTQYF TRBJ2-3 TRBV18 NA
TGTGCCAGTAGAAACACAGGGGTCGGCTCCAATGAGCAGTTCTTC CASRNTGVGSNEQFF TRBJ2-1 TRBV19 TRBD1
TGTGCCAGCAGCCACCCCCCTTTTAAGCGCGAGACCCAGTACTTC CASSHPPFKRETQYF TRBJ2-5 TRBV21-1 NA
TGTGCCAGCTGGAGAAGTTCGGAGACCCAGTACTTC CASWRSSETQYF TRBJ2-5 TRBV27 NA
TGTGCCAGCAGCCCCCAGCTAGACAGACTCTATGGCTACACCTTC CASSPQLDRLYGYTF TRBJ1-2 TRBV9 NA
TGTGCCAGCAGCTTAGGATCGACAGCCTTTTCCGGCTACACCTTC CASSLGSTAFSGYTF TRBJ1-2 TRBV13 NA
TGTGCCAGCAGCCCGGGACTAGCGGGCTACAATGAGCAGTTCTTC CASSPGLAGYNEQFF TRBJ2-1 TRBV11-2 TRBD2
TGTGCCAGCAGCCAAGATGGAGGGGCGCCGAACACTGAAGCTTTCTTT CASSQDGGAPNTEAFF TRBJ1-1 TRBV4-2 NA
TGTGCCAGCAGCCAAGACGACGCCATCAGGGGCGAGCAGTACTTC CASSQDDAIRGEQYF TRBJ2-7 TRBV4-2 NA
TGTGCCAGCAGGACAGGGGCCCGCACAGATACGCAGTATTTT CASRTGARTDTQYF TRBJ2-3 TRBV6-5 TRBD1
TGTGCCAGCAGTTTAAATTGGAGATCTAACTATGGCTACACCTTC CASSLNWRSNYGYTF TRBJ1-2 TRBV27 NA
TGTGCCAGAGTAGGACAGAGCAATCAGCCCCAGCATTTT CARVGQSNQPQHF TRBJ1-5 TRBV27 NA
TGTGCCAGCAGTTACGATCCGGGACTAGCGGGAGGTACGCAGTATTTT CASSYDPGLAGGTQYF TRBJ2-3 TRBV6-6 TRBD2
TGTGCCAGCAGTTACCGCACAGCCCCCCTCCAAGAGACCCAGTACTTC CASSYRTAPLQETQYF TRBJ2-5 TRBV6-6 NA
TGTGCCAGTAGTCCCCGACAGGGACGCGATTCACCCCTCCACTTT CASSPRQGRDSPLHF TRBJ1-6 TRBV19 TRBD1
TGCGCCAGCAGCACGGACAAGAGCACAGATACGCAGTATTTT CASSTDKSTDTQYF TRBJ2-3 TRBV5-1 NA
TGTGCCAGCCGACAGAACACTGAAGCTTTCTTT CASRQNTEAFF TRBJ1-1 TRBV6-6 NA
TGTGCCAGCAGCTCCCCGACTAGCGGGAACGACGAGCAGTACTTC CASSSPTSGNDEQYF TRBJ2-7 TRBV7-6 TRBD2
TGTGCCAGCAGTCCGATGACTGATTACGAGCAGTACTTC CASSPMTDYEQYF TRBJ2-7 TRBV27 NA
TGTGCCAGCAGTGAAAGGGACAGGGGCTCCAATTCACCCCTCCACTTT CASSERDRGSNSPLHF TRBJ1-6 TRBV6-1 TRBD1
TGCGCCAGCAGCCCTCCAACTAGCGGGACGTACCCCTACGAGCAGTACTTC CASSPPTSGTYPYEQYF TRBJ2-7 TRBV4-1 TRBD2
TGTGCCAGCAGCAACAGGGGAACCTATGGCTACACCTTC CASSNRGTYGYTF TRBJ1-2 TRBV6-1 TRBD1
TGTGCCAGCAGCCTCCAGGCGGGAGAGGACGAGCAGTACTTC CASSLQAGEDEQYF TRBJ2-7 TRBV7-6 TRBD2
TGTGCCACCAGCAGCCCCAGCGAGAGCTCCTATAATTCACCCCTCCACTTT CATSSPSESSYNSPLHF TRBJ1-6 TRBV15 NA
TGTGCCAGTAGTAAATATTATTCCCGGGACAGGGATAGCCATGGCTACACCTTC CASSKYYSRDRDSHGYTF TRBJ1-2 TRBV19 TRBD1